A single sample is the source of the 21 T cell receptor beta chains below, sequenced in a study of circulating CD8 cells and anti-PD-1 response in melanoma. Sorting of live CD3+CD8+TCRalphabeta+ cells by PD-1 and/or TIGIT gave four subsets. Using 15 ng of total RNA, TCR libraries were made with the QIAseq Immune Repertoire TCR panel. TCRdb fed the reads into MiXCR, producing one record per CDR3 protein. The table has approximately 680 distinct CDR3 sequences, 7% seen once. The source material was CD8+ T cells from PBMCs, sampled at baseline or after one month of anti-PD-1 therapy (not recorded which). These receptors all come from a human donor with melanoma.

By its share, this clonotype is large. The V call is TRBV7-3, the J call TRBJ2-7; TRBD1 matches 8 bases. Germline CDR1 is SGHTA and CDR2 is FQGTGA. The CDR3 length is 13 residues. The trim removed 2 bases at V and 4 bases at J, leaving 1 base unmatched. CDR3 sequence reads: CASSLGTGYEQYF. In DNA form, the CDR3 reads TGTGCCAGCAGCTTAGGGACAGGTTACGAGCAGTACTTC.

This clonotype was observed a few times. This sequence joins TRBV19 and TRBJ1-1; possible D gene TRBD1, 6 bases. Per the germline V gene, CDR1 is LNHDA and CDR2 is SQIVND (reference sequence). The CDR3 contains 13 residues. The V gene lost 1 base and the J gene lost 7 bases, with 10 bases spanning the gap. The CDR3 spells CASSIGGTLEAFF. CDR3 sequence (DNA): TGTGCCAGTAGTATAGGCGGGACACTTGAAGCTTTCTTT.

This clonotype is medium-sized by share. V and J are TRBV19 and TRBJ1-5, with 7 positions matching TRBD1. The V segment lost 5 bases and the J segment 7 bases; nucleotides outside the gene matches: 11. Germline CDR1 reads LNHDA; CDR2 reads SQIVND (reference sequence). CDR3 length: 15 residues. CDR3 sequence: CASSSGPGQKQPQHF. CDR3 in DNA: TGTGCCAGTAGTTCAGGACCGGGACAGAAACAGCCCCAGCATTTT. Supplemented by reference TRBV19 and TRBJ1-5, the full variable domain reads DGGITQSPKYLFRKEGQNVTLSCEQNLNHDAMYWYRQDPGQGLRLIYYSQIVNDFQKGDIAEGYSVSREKKESFPLTVTSAQKNPTAFYLCASSSGPGQKQPQHFGDGTRLSIL.

Within the sample, this clonotype is medium-sized (0.01 to 0.1%). This chain uses TRBV29-1 with TRBJ2-2; 7 nucleotides line up with TRBD1. Germline assignment: CDR1 SQVTM and CDR2 ANQGSEA. The trim removed 4 bases at V and 2 bases at J, leaving 4 bases unmatched. The CDR3 is 14 amino acids. The CDR3 DNA is TGCAGCGTTGTGGCAGGGGGAAACACCGGGGAGCTGTTTTTT. Amino acid sequence: CSVVAGGNTGELFF.

This clonotype is categorized as large. The CDR3: CSAGPTSGYGELFF. The CDR3 region has the DNA TGCAGTGCTGGTCCGACTAGCGGGTACGGGGAGCTGTTTTTT. V usage is TRBV20-1 and J usage is TRBJ2-2, with 10 bases identical to TRBD2. This CDR3 region has 14 residues. Trimming took 5 bases from V and 7 from J; bases not matched to a gene: 7. The germline V gene has CDR1 DFQATT and CDR2 SNEGSKA (reference sequence).

The rearrangement uses TRBV30 and TRBJ2-1, with 11 positions matching TRBD2. CDR1 and CDR2 (germline): GTSNPN, SVGIG (reference sequence). V was clipped by 0 bases and J by 4 bases; unmatched bases: 2. The CDR3 is made up of 15 amino acids. As DNA, the CDR3 is TGTGCCTGGAGTGTATTAGCGGGGGGGTACAATGAGCAGTTCTTC. Translated, it gives CAWSVLAGGYNEQFF.

By share, this clonotype ranks as large. This chain joins TRBV28 and TRBJ2-3; D is perhaps TRBD2 (6 bases). V dropped 2 bases and J dropped 1 base, with 19 bases sitting between them. Germline loops: CDR1 MDHEN, CDR2 SYDVKM. The CDR3 is made up of 18 amino acids. CDR3 protein: CASSLVPPGRSGTDTQYF. The CDR3 DNA follows: TGTGCCAGCAGTTTAGTACCCCCGGGGAGGAGCGGCACAGATACGCAGTATTTT.

This clonotype is judged large (0.1 to 1%). The J gene is TRBJ2-7, the V gene TRBV19; D possibly corresponds to TRBD1 (6 bases). Germline-derived CDR1 and CDR2 are LNHDA and SQIVND (reference sequence). CDR3 length equals 17 residues. V was clipped by 3 bases and J by 0 bases, with 18 bases between them. CDR3 in DNA: TGTGCCAGTAGTATGGAGAAGGGGGACACTTACTCCTACGAGCAGTACTTC. This encodes CASSMEKGDTYSYEQYF.

By proportion, this clonotype is medium-sized. The CDR3 nucleotides read TGCAGCGTGAACCAGGGAACTAATGAAAAACTGTTTTTT. Amino acid sequence: CSVNQGTNEKLFF. V usage is TRBV29-1 and J usage is TRBJ1-4; D is perhaps TRBD1 (5 bases). CDR1 is SQVTM and CDR2 is ANQGSEA in the germline V gene. There are 13 residues in the CDR3. V lost 6 bases and J 1 base, leaving 9 bases between the germline ends.

By frequency in the sample, this clonotype is large. The V gene is TRBV9, the J gene TRBJ1-1, with no clear D. This CDR3 has 14 residues. V was pared by 0 bases and J by 2 bases, with 8 bases between. Germline assignment: CDR1 SGDLS and CDR2 YYNGEE. The CDR3 spells CASSVAVFNTEAFF. As DNA, the CDR3 is TGTGCCAGCAGCGTAGCTGTTTTCAACACTGAAGCTTTCTTT.

In this sample, this clonotype is large. The V and J genes are TRBV24-1 and TRBJ2-1; D gene unclear. The ends were cut back, 4 bases at V and 5 bases at J, with 14 bases in the middle. The CDR3 is 15 amino acids. Germline V gives CDR1 KGHDR, CDR2 SFDVKD. The CDR3 nucleotides are TGTGCCACCAGTGACACCCGGCCCCCTAACAATGAGCAGTTCTTC. Its translation: CATSDTRPPNNEQFF.

By proportion, this clonotype is large (0.1 to 1%). The J gene is TRBJ2-3, the V gene TRBV19; TRBD2 matches at 11 bases. The CDR3 covers 14 residues. Germline CDR1 and CDR2: LNHDA and SQIVND (reference sequence). J was trimmed by 2 bases and V by 10 bases; bases with no gene match: 5. CDR3 DNA sequence: TGTGCCACCACGGGACTAGCGGCCACAGATACGCAGTATTTT. It encodes CATTGLAATDTQYF.

In its sample, this clonotype is large. The chain couples TRBV2 to TRBJ2-1; 10 nucleotides agree with TRBD2. Germline V CDR1 and CDR2: SNHLY, FYNNEI. V was clipped by 11 bases and J by 4 bases; unmatched bases: 5. The CDR3 extends over 13 amino acids. The CDR3 DNA reads as TGTGCCGGCGGACTAGCGGATTACAATGAGCAGTTCTTC. Its protein is CAGGLADYNEQFF.

This clonotype ranks as medium-sized. This chain joins TRBV6-2 or TRBV6-3 and TRBJ2-2; weak D call: TRBD2 (5 bases). There are 14 residues in the CDR3. From germline, CDR1 is MNHEY and CDR2 SVGEGT. V gave up 7 bases and J gave up 5 bases, with 14 bases separating them. The DNA for the CDR3 is TGTGCCAGCACCCCCCGGACTGAGACCGGGGAGCTGTTTTTT. Translating gives CASTPRTETGELFF.

This chain connects TRBV19 to TRBJ2-7, with 10 bases that match TRBD1. The CDR3 contains 14 residues. Germline CDR1 is LNHDA and CDR2 is SQIVND (reference sequence). The J segment lost 4 bases and the V segment lost 6 bases, leaving 6 bases of the junction unmatched. The CDR3 DNA sequence: TGTGCCAGTAGCCTGACAGGGGGCCTTTACGAGCAGTACTTC. It is translated as CASSLTGGLYEQYF.

This clonotype is medium-sized within its sample. This chain links TRBV12-3 or TRBV12-4 with TRBJ2-7; 7 bases align to TRBD1. CDR3 size: 14 residues. The trim removed 6 bases at V and 0 bases at J, leaving 5 bases unmatched. The CDR3 reads CASSGQASSYEQYF. CDR3 DNA sequence: TGTGCCAGCAGCGGACAGGCAAGCTCCTACGAGCAGTACTTC.

By proportion, this clonotype is medium-sized. V gene TRBV28 combines with J gene TRBJ2-7; 8 bases line up with TRBD1. Germline values: CDR1 MDHEN, CDR2 SYDVKM. Trimming took 5 bases from V and 0 from J; bases not matched to a gene: 6. CDR3 size: 15 residues. CDR3 in DNA: TGTGCCAGCAGTCCTCGGACAGGGAGCTCCTACGAGCAGTACTTC. Protein sequence: CASSPRTGSSYEQYF.

This chain uses TRBV20-1 with TRBJ2-2; the match to TRBD1 covers 10 bases. The CDR3 contains 15 residues. The V gene's germline CDR1 is DFQATT and CDR2 SNEGSKA (reference sequence). With V trimmed by 0 bases and J by 3 bases, 1 base remained unmatched. This CDR3 reads CSARDGQGDTGELFF. The CDR3 DNA reads as TGCAGTGCTAGAGATGGACAGGGGGACACCGGGGAGCTGTTTTTT.

In its sample, this clonotype ranks as medium-sized. V and J are TRBV24-1 and TRBJ2-2; the D is unclear. The CDR3 length is 14 residues. Trimming pared 5 bases from V and 3 bases from J, leaving 9 bases between. In germline, CDR1 is KGHDR, CDR2 SFDVKD. CDR3 loop: CATSAHHDTGELFF. Written as DNA, the CDR3 is TGTGCCACCAGTGCGCACCACGACACCGGGGAGCTGTTTTTT.

Of note for this clonotype: Since a much larger clone is just one base distant, this may be a read error. The chain has TRBV6-5 and TRBJ2-2, with 7 bases identical to TRBD2. This CDR3 spans 15 amino acids. Germline assignment: CDR1 MNHEY and CDR2 SVGAGI. This CDR3 is CASSDGGTHTAELFF. CDR3 bases: TGTGCCAGCAGTGACGGGGGGACCCACACCGCGGAGCTGTTTTTT.

This clonotype qualifies as large. V gene TRBV27 combines with J gene TRBJ1-2, with 7 nucleotides matching TRBD1. V shed 10 bases and J 7 bases; nucleotides not matched to a gene: 12. This CDR3 spans 13 amino acids. The germline CDR1 and CDR2 sequences are MNHEY and SMNVEV (reference sequence). CDR3 loop: CATQGGAGIGYTF. DNA of the CDR3: TGTGCCACCCAAGGGGGCGCAGGAATTGGCTACACCTTC.